A single sample is the source of the 23 T cell receptor beta chains below, sequenced in a study of response to subunit inactivated influenza vaccine. TCRdb redid the calling of the RT-PCR reads with MiXCR, one entry per CDR3 protein. Here the sample spans roughly 160,000 distinct CDR3 sequences, 11% being singletons. The sample here was non-naive T cells sorted from PBMCs, taken roughly 46 days after vaccination. These receptors all stem from a man over 45 who received an inactivated influenza vaccine.

In this sample, this clonotype turned up a few times. V is TRBV28 and J is TRBJ2-5; 8 nucleotides agree with TRBD1. The germline V gene has CDR1 MDHEN and CDR2 SYDVKM. The CDR3 consists of 15 residues. After removal of 2 bases from V and 5 bases from J, the junction contained 7 bases not matched to a gene. CDR3 nucleotide sequence: TGTGCCAGCAGTTTAGGACAGGGACACAGGGAGACCCAGTACTTC. Translation gives CASSLGQGHRETQYF.

This clonotype appeared a few times. The V and J genes are TRBV5-1 and TRBJ2-3; D remains ambiguous. This CDR3 has 13 residues. Germline V lookup: CDR1 SGHRS, CDR2 YFSETQ. Trimming removed 0 bases from V and 9 bases from J, with 11 bases in between. CDR3 sequence reads: CASSLDQRETQYF. DNA for the CDR3: TGCGCCAGCAGCTTGGATCAACGCGAGACGCAGTATTTT.

This clonotype was seen a handful of times. The gene calls are TRBV7-3 and TRBJ2-6; TRBD1 or TRBD2 may be the D gene (6 bases each). V lost 1 base and J lost 0, with 16 bases in between. CDR3 length: 19 residues. The V gene's germline CDR1 is SGHTA and CDR2 FQGTGA. The CDR3 reads CASSLKGGTPLSGANVLTF. In DNA form, the CDR3 reads TGTGCCAGCAGCTTAAAAGGCGGGACACCTCTCTCTGGGGCCAACGTCCTGACTTTC.

This clonotype was seen a handful of times. J is TRBJ2-7 and V is TRBV7-6, with 8 nucleotides matching TRBD1. V trimming: 4 bases; J trimming: 2 bases; junction bases outside the gene matches: 7. The length of the CDR3 is 15 residues. Germline loops: CDR1 SGHVS, CDR2 FNYEAQ. The CDR3 DNA sequence: TGTGCCAGCAGCTACGGACAGGGTTACACCTACGAGCAGTACTTC. This translates into CASSYGQGYTYEQYF.

The chain has TRBV6-5 and TRBJ2-7; 7 positions agree with TRBD2. This CDR3 region has 16 residues. The V and J ends lost 0 bases and 4 bases, in that order; junction bases with no gene match: 9. CDR1 and CDR2 (germline): MNHEY, SVGAGI. The DNA of the CDR3 is TGTGCCAGCAGTTACTCTCGGGCGGGGCGGGGGTACGAGCAGTACTTC. This codes for CASSYSRAGRGYEQYF.

The gene calls are TRBV7-6 and TRBJ2-3; D unclear. CDR1 SGHVS and CDR2 FNYEAQ come from the germline V gene. The CDR3 is made up of 15 amino acids. With 2 bases removed from V and 2 bases from J, the gap between germline ends came to 11 bases. The CDR3: CASSLTAVTTDTQYF. The DNA of the CDR3 is TGTGCCAGCAGCTTAACGGCGGTAACCACAGATACGCAGTATTTT.

V gene TRBV5-1 combines with J gene TRBJ2-7, with 12 bases that match TRBD2. Germline lookup yields CDR1 SGHRS and CDR2 YFSETQ. CDR3 size: 16 residues. V shed 4 bases, J shed 4 bases, and the junction held 9 bases outside the gene matches. This chain's CDR3 is CASSTSTSGRGYEQYF. The DNA of the CDR3 is TGCGCCAGCAGCACGTCGACTAGCGGGAGAGGATACGAGCAGTACTTC.

This clonotype was seen at least ten times. V gene TRBV7-9 combines with J gene TRBJ2-1; no reliable D call. Trimming pared 5 bases from V and 2 bases from J, leaving 10 bases between. Germline CDR1 reads SEHNR; CDR2 reads FQNEAQ (reference sequence). CDR3 length: 14 amino acids. The CDR3 sequence: CASSPGVTYNEQFF. For the CDR3, the DNA is TGTGCCAGCAGCCCGGGTGTAACCTACAATGAGCAGTTCTTC. The whole variable domain, filled in from reference TRBV7-9 and TRBJ2-1, reads DTGVSQNPRHKITKRGQNVTFRCDPISEHNRLYWYRQTLGQGPEFLTYFQNEAQLEKSRLLSDRFSAERPKGSFSTLEIQRTEQGDSAMYLCASSPGVTYNEQFFGPGTRLTVL.

V and J are TRBV5-5 and TRBJ2-7, with D tentatively TRBD1 or TRBD2 (5 bases each). V gave up 0 bases and J gave up 6 bases, with 19 bases separating them. Germline CDR1 is SGHKS and CDR2 is YYEKEE (reference sequence). The CDR3 length is 16 residues. In DNA form, the CDR3 reads TGTGCCAGCAGCTTGGCGGGACCCTCTACCTCTTCCGAGCAGTACTTC. It translates to CASSLAGPSTSSEQYF.

This clonotype was seen a few times. The CDR3 protein is CASSLRHSTDTQYF. The CDR3 coding sequence is TGTGCCAGTAGTCTCCGACACAGCACAGATACGCAGTATTTT. The V call is TRBV19, the J call TRBJ2-3; D uncertain. Germline V lookup: CDR1 LNHDA, CDR2 SQIVND (reference sequence). CDR3 length: 14 amino acids. Trimming cost V 5 bases and J 0 bases, with 9 bases left between them.

The V gene is TRBV5-1, the J gene TRBJ2-1; TRBD2 agrees at 13 bases. V was clipped by 4 bases and J by 13 bases; unmatched bases: 8. Germline V gene data show CDR1 as SGHRS and CDR2 as YFSETQ. The CDR3 has 14 residues. The chain's CDR3 is CASSPQLAGGLQFF. The CDR3, as DNA: TGCGCCAGCAGCCCCCAACTAGCGGGAGGGTTACAGTTCTTC.

The gene calls are TRBV3-1 and TRBJ2-1; unclear D gene. Trimming removed 0 bases at V and 11 bases at J, with 11 bases between. The CDR3 covers 13 residues. Germline CDR1 LGHDT, CDR2 YNNKEL (reference sequence). The CDR3 protein is CASSQETVVKQFF. The CDR3 bases are TGTGCCAGCAGCCAAGAAACGGTGGTGAAGCAGTTCTTC.

This clonotype was seen repeatedly, ten times or more. The chain uses TRBV10-2 and TRBJ2-1; tentatively, D is TRBD1 (6 bases). Germline values: CDR1 WSHSY, CDR2 SAAADI. With 6 bases removed from V and 0 bases from J, the gap between germline ends came to 18 bases. The CDR3 is 17 residues long. The CDR3 protein is CASRGALFSSSYNEQFF. Written as DNA, the CDR3 is TGCGCCAGCAGGGGGGCGTTGTTTTCGAGCTCCTACAATGAGCAGTTCTTC.

The chain combines TRBV29-1 with TRBJ2-1; 11 bases fit TRBD2. The CDR3 length is 15 residues. Losses at the gene ends were 6 bases for V and 7 bases for J; bases not matched to a gene: 11. Germline lookup yields CDR1 SQVTM and CDR2 ANQGSEA. In DNA form, the CDR3 reads TGCAGCGTCTCGAGGGGGACTAGCGGTCCTAATGAGCAGTTCTTC. This codes for CSVSRGTSGPNEQFF.

This chain uses TRBV3-1 with TRBJ2-5; D unclear. This CDR3 has 12 amino acids. Germline loops: CDR1 LGHDT, CDR2 YNNKEL (reference sequence). The germline V and J ends were trimmed by 1 base and 5 bases, with 5 bases remaining between them. Here the CDR3 reads CASSQVWETQYF. CDR3 nucleotides: TGTGCCAGCAGCCAAGTTTGGGAGACCCAGTACTTC.

V usage is TRBV15 and J usage is TRBJ1-5; D might be TRBD1 (5 bases). The V end was cut by 5 bases, the J end by 5 bases, with 10 bases between. CDR3 length equals 13 residues. CDR1 and CDR2 (germline): LNHNV, YYDKDF (reference sequence). In DNA, the CDR3 is TGTGCCACCAGCGAGGGGCTTGATCAGCCCCAGCATTTT. It yields the protein CATSEGLDQPQHF.

This clonotype was seen many times. In DNA, the CDR3 is TGCGCCAGCAGCTTGACAGGGCTTGGAGTCAATGAGCAGTTCTTC. Translated: CASSLTGLGVNEQFF. The chain uses TRBV5-1 and TRBJ2-1; a possible D gene is TRBD1 (6 bases). Germline loops: CDR1 SGHRS, CDR2 YFSETQ. With 1 base removed from V and 6 bases from J, the gap between germline ends came to 14 bases. The CDR3 consists of 15 residues. The full variable domain, with the rest looked up from reference TRBV5-1 and TRBJ2-1, is KAGVTQTPRYLIKTRGQQVTLSCSPISGHRSVSWYQQTPGQGLQFLFEYFSETQRNKGNFPGRFSGRQFSNSRSEMNVSTLELGDSALYLCASSLTGLGVNEQFFGPGTRLTVL.

The rearrangement links TRBV29-1 to TRBJ1-1; 7 bases match TRBD1. Germline lookup yields CDR1 SQVTM and CDR2 ANQGSEA. The CDR3 loop spans 14 amino acids. The V and J ends lost 5 bases and 0 bases, in that order; junction bases with no gene match: 6. DNA for the CDR3: TGCAGCGTTATCACACAGGGGATGAACACTGAAGCTTTCTTT. Encoded protein: CSVITQGMNTEAFF. The whole variable domain, filled in from reference TRBV29-1 and TRBJ1-1, reads SAVISQKPSRDICQRGTSLTIQCQVDSQVTMMFWYRQQPGQSLTLIATANQGSEATYESGFVIDKFPISRPNLTFSTLTVSNMSPEDSSIYLCSVITQGMNTEAFFGQGTRLTVV.

This clonotype was picked up a small number of times. This rearrangement joins TRBV12-3 or TRBV12-4 to TRBJ2-2; D is uncertain. CDR3 length: 14 amino acids. Deletions cut 6 bases from V and 1 base from J, with 9 bases between. CDR3 nucleotide sequence: TGTGCCAGCAGCATAGCACAGAACACCGGGGAGCTGTTTTTT. Its protein product is CASSIAQNTGELFF.

This clonotype has just a few counts. The chain couples TRBV6-1 to TRBJ2-2, with 10 nucleotides matching TRBD2. Germline trimming cut 6 bases from V and 6 bases from J; bases unmatched to any gene: 7. Germline assignment: CDR1 MNHNS and CDR2 SASEGT. This CDR3 is built from 15 residues. CDR3 residues: CASRVPSGRAGELFF. The CDR3 DNA sequence: TGTGCCAGCAGGGTACCTAGCGGGAGAGCCGGGGAGCTGTTTTTT.

This clonotype was found a few times. The J gene is TRBJ2-1, the V gene TRBV6-5, with a weak D call TRBD1 (7 bases). This CDR3 spans 15 amino acids. V was clipped by 0 bases and J by 7 bases, with 13 bases between them. Germline CDR1 reads MNHEY; CDR2 reads SVGAGI. CDR3 in amino acids: CASSYSTAGGNEQFF. The CDR3 DNA reads as TGTGCCAGCAGTTACTCGACGGCAGGGGGGAATGAGCAGTTCTTC.

This sequence joins TRBV28 and TRBJ1-2; perhaps TRBD1 as D (5 bases). Trimming removed 6 bases at V and 3 bases at J, with 17 bases between. The CDR3 consists of 15 residues. CDR1 and CDR2 from the germline V gene are MDHEN and SYDVKM. In nucleotides, the CDR3 is TGTGCCAGCAGAAACTACGGGACGTTGGACTATGGCTACACCTTC. It translates to CASRNYGTLDYGYTF.

At least ten counts were recorded for this clonotype. The chain recombines TRBV11-2 with TRBJ2-5; D might be TRBD1 (6 bases). Germline loops: CDR1 SGHAT, CDR2 FQNNGV. The CDR3 extends over 15 amino acids. V was pared by 4 bases and J by 5 bases, with 17 bases between. In nucleotides, the CDR3 is TGTGCCAGCAGCTCCTTGAACAGGGCCTGGGAGACCCAGTACTTC. This encodes CASSSLNRAWETQYF.